These T cell receptor beta chains were read from a single sample in a study of blood T cell repertoires in COVID-19. Here immunoSEQ multiplex PCR was the method, and the copy in TCRdb shows in-frame clones only, minus some. Of approximately 110,000 clones detected, around 85% appear once; the ten largest clones hold about 3.3%. Material: peripheral blood. The source is a woman older than 75 with COVID-19, enrolled during active disease. The CDR3 runs from the conserved cysteine through the conserved F or W. The D gene is left open where the match is weak. Not all rows give a size; the values are once, few, many and, for expanded clones, a class.

D gene: TRBD1; clone size: NA; J gene: TRBJ2-7; V gene: TRBV7-9; CDR3 protein: CASEGAGYEQYF; CDR3 DNA: TGTGCCAGCGAGGGGGCCGGCTACGAGCAGTACTTC
D gene: NA; clone size: NA; J gene: TRBJ1-4; V gene: TRBV28; CDR3 protein: CASSQRGGNEKLFF; CDR3 DNA: TGTGCCAGCAGTCAACGGGGGGGGAATGAAAAACTGTTTTTT
D gene: NA; clone size: once; J gene: TRBJ2-5; V gene: TRBV7-2; CDR3 protein: CASTERRGPDSGETQYF; CDR3 DNA: TGTGCCAGCACCGAAAGGAGGGGGCCAGACAGCGGGGAGACCCAGTACTTC
D gene: NA; clone size: few; J gene: TRBJ1-1; V gene: TRBV5-6; CDR3 protein: CASSAATATEAFF; CDR3 DNA: TGTGCCAGCAGCGCCGCGACAGCTACTGAAGCTTTCTTT
D gene: NA; clone size: NA; J gene: TRBJ1-6; V gene: TRBV5-1; CDR3 protein: CASSLGRGSYSPLHF; CDR3 DNA: TGCGCCAGCAGCTTGGGGAGGGGCTCCTATTCACCCCTCCACTTT
D gene: NA; clone size: NA; J gene: TRBJ2-2; V gene: TRBV2; CDR3 protein: CASWATGELFF; CDR3 DNA: TGTGCCAGCTGGGCCACCGGGGAGCTGTTTTTT
D gene: TRBD2; clone size: NA; J gene: TRBJ2-7; V gene: TRBV5-4; CDR3 protein: CASSFFSLAGDYEQYF; CDR3 DNA: TGTGCCAGCAGCTTTTTTTCACTAGCGGGAGACTACGAGCAGTACTTC
D gene: TRBD2; clone size: NA; J gene: TRBJ2-1; V gene: TRBV5-1; CDR3 protein: CASSLSQREGYNEQFF; CDR3 DNA: TGCGCCAGCAGCTTGAGTCAGCGGGAGGGTTACAATGAGCAGTTCTTC
D gene: NA; clone size: NA; J gene: TRBJ1-3; V gene: TRBV18; CDR3 protein: CASSPTGLAGNTIYF; CDR3 DNA: TGTGCCAGCTCACCCACGGGACTTGCTGGAAACACCATATATTTT
D gene: NA; clone size: NA; J gene: TRBJ1-1; V gene: TRBV11-2; CDR3 protein: CASSSWTQGPEAFF; CDR3 DNA: TGTGCCAGCAGCTCATGGACGCAGGGTCCTGAAGCTTTCTTT
D gene: NA; clone size: NA; J gene: TRBJ1-5; V gene: TRBV19; CDR3 protein: CASTTGLGPQHF; CDR3 DNA: TGTGCCAGTACCACAGGATTAGGGCCCCAGCATTTT
D gene: NA; clone size: NA; J gene: TRBJ2-5; V gene: TRBV7-7; CDR3 protein: CASSSGRSGETQYF; CDR3 DNA: TGTGCCAGCAGCTCAGGACGGTCGGGGGAGACCCAGTACTTC
D gene: TRBD1; clone size: NA; J gene: TRBJ1-1; V gene: TRBV6-5; CDR3 protein: CASSTGTGEFVAFF; CDR3 DNA: TGTGCCAGCAGTACCGGGACAGGGGAGTTCGTCGCTTTCTTT
D gene: NA; clone size: NA; J gene: TRBJ2-6; V gene: TRBV7-2; CDR3 protein: CASSVQGLEVLTF; CDR3 DNA: TGTGCCAGCAGCGTACAGGGCCTGGAGGTCCTGACTTTC
D gene: TRBD1; clone size: NA; J gene: TRBJ2-7; V gene: TRBV5-4; CDR3 protein: CASSLKGGTGGYEQYF; CDR3 DNA: TGTGCCAGCAGCTTGAAAGGAGGGACAGGGGGTTACGAGCAGTACTTC
D gene: NA; clone size: NA; J gene: TRBJ1-5; V gene: TRBV15; CDR3 protein: CATSRAAGAVNQPQHF; CDR3 DNA: TGTGCCACCAGCAGAGCGGCAGGGGCGGTCAATCAGCCCCAGCATTTT
D gene: TRBD1; clone size: NA; J gene: TRBJ1-6; V gene: TRBV2; CDR3 protein: CASSVGTGASPLHF; CDR3 DNA: TGTGCCAGCAGTGTGGGGACAGGAGCCTCACCCCTCCACTTT
D gene: NA; clone size: NA; J gene: TRBJ2-6; V gene: TRBV6-5; CDR3 protein: CASSYSRVGGANVLTF; CDR3 DNA: TGTGCCAGCAGTTACTCGCGGGTCGGTGGGGCCAACGTCCTGACTTTC